This TCR beta chain came from a study of CD8 T cells in Susac syndrome. The CDR3 totals 18 residues. With V trimmed by 7 bases and J by 0 bases, 9 bases remained unmatched. Per the germline V gene, CDR1 is MNHEY and CDR2 is SMNVEV (reference sequence). Reverse transcription of roughly 0.5 to 1 ug RNA used random hexamers. Using its own MiXCR run on the immunoSEQ multiplex PCR reads, TCRdb lists one record per CDR3 protein. The table has about 430,000 distinct CDR3 sequences, around 83% seen once. V gene TRBV27 combines with J gene TRBJ2-1; TRBD2 matches 13 bases. This clonotype was sampled from a human donor with multiple sclerosis. The sequenced sample was CD8+ T cells from PBMCs. CDR3 nucleotide sequence: TGTGCCAGCAACCCCCTGGGGACTAGCGGGACCTCCTACAATGAGCAGTTCTTC. Translation gives CASNPLGTSGTSYNEQFF.